A few counts support the clone carrying this T cell receptor (beta chain). No antigen is known for it. This CDR3 has 16 residues. Trimming shortened V by 3 bases and J by 1 base, and 13 bases separated the two germline ends. Germline CDR1 is LNHDA and CDR2 is SQIVND (reference sequence). The data originate from a study of regulatory T cells in long-lasting Graves disease. In the study overall: Persistent cases took antithyroid drugs over 5 years and stayed TSH receptor antibody positive.

As for time point: persistent/refractory GD, antithyroid drugs over 5 years with positive TRAb. Following extraction of RNA from PBMCs, that RNA was used to make the TCR library. The diagnosis of Graves' disease used American Thyroid Association guidelines. Xi'an, China, was home to the endocrinology department that provided patients. Study-level points and caveats: Newly diagnosed patients shared approximately 1,000 public clonotypes; persistent patients shared around 2,500.

Library construction for TCR beta used iRepertoire HTBI primers and Arm-PCR of CDR3 regions. From the multiplex PCR reads, TCRdb called clonotypes with MiXCR, one entry per CDR3 protein. Here the sample spans roughly 450,000 distinct CDR3 sequences, around 20% being singletons. The specimen was peripheral blood mononuclear cells (PBMCs), collected when the disease was refractory, from a patient treated with antithyroid drugs. V gene TRBV19 combines with J gene TRBJ1-5; D is perhaps TRBD1 (6 bases). The receptor's source is a female donor with Graves disease. This CDR3 reads CASSILGHLSNQPQHF. CDR3 nucleotides: TGTGCCAGTAGTATCTTGGGACACCTAAGCAATCAGCCCCAGCATTTT.